Sequencing of this TCR beta chain was carried out in a study of blood T cell repertoires in COVID-19. Study-wide context: Acute-phase and convalescent COVID-19 samples originated in the United States, Italy and Spain.

The ends were cut back, 4 bases at V and 2 bases at J, with 11 bases in the middle. Germline CDR1 LGHDT, CDR2 YNNKEL (reference sequence). This CDR3 region has 14 residues. Authors' analysis steps: Reference gene primer amplification gave estimated nucleated cell counts. TCRdb keeps only in-frame clones here, not all; method: immunoSEQ multiplex PCR. The V and J calls and clone size come from that table; D and trimming were worked out from the DNA. The sample has around 90,000 clones, 75% to 90% seen once. The J gene is TRBJ1-2, the V gene TRBV3-1 (or the pseudogene TRBV3-2); a weak D match, TRBD1 (5 bases). The receptor was isolated from a human donor in a cohort sampled during active COVID-19. Sequenced: peripheral blood. The chain's CDR3 is CASSPGTGNYGYTF. The DNA of the CDR3 is TGTGCCAGCAGCCCCGGGACTGGGAACTATGGCTACACCTTC.